The rows below give T cell receptor beta chains drawn from one sample of a study of cytomegalovirus exposure and HLA in healthy donors. The assay was immunoSEQ multiplex PCR, and TCRdb's table has in-frame clones only and misses some. The sample lists about 180,000 clones, around 80% seen once, with around 7.2% in the top ten. Sequenced: PBMCs. The receptors were gathered from a man aged 25 to 45 in good health and CMV-seropositive. The CDR3 runs from the conserved cysteine through the conserved F or W. The D gene is left open where the match is weak. Rows may omit the clone size; those that give it use once, few, many or a size class.

abundance	d_gene	v_gene	j_gene	CDR3aa	CDR3nt
few	TRBD1	TRBV7-9	TRBJ1-1	CASSPRSKPGGTEAFF	TGTGCCAGCAGTCCCCGTTCAAAACCAGGGGGCACTGAAGCTTTCTTT
-	-	TRBV9	TRBJ2-3	CASSVPSSRGRDTQYF	TGTGCCAGCAGCGTACCATCATCCAGGGGTAGGGATACGCAGTATTTT
-	TRBD2	TRBV28	TRBJ2-2	CASIGAGEAGELFF	TGTGCCAGCATTGGAGCGGGAGAGGCCGGGGAGCTGTTTTTT
-	-	TRBV5-4	TRBJ1-1	CASSSTTGITEAFF	TGTGCCAGCAGCTCCACTACAGGGATTACTGAAGCTTTCTTT
-	TRBD2	TRBV19	TRBJ2-2	CASSIRLAGGTGELFF	TGTGCCAGTAGTATCCGACTAGCGGGAGGTACCGGGGAGCTGTTTTTT
-	-	TRBV14	TRBJ1-5	CASGQGRGEPQHF	TGTGCCAGCGGCCAGGGCAGGGGTGAGCCCCAGCATTTT
-	TRBD2	TRBV2	TRBJ2-7	CASSEPRASGTYEQYF	TGTGCCAGCAGTGAACCCAGGGCTAGCGGCACCTACGAGCAGTACTTC
-	-	TRBV2	TRBJ1-5	CASRGRGSNQPQHF	TGTGCCAGCAGGGGCAGGGGAAGCAATCAGCCCCAGCATTTT
once	TRBD1	TRBV30	TRBJ1-2	CAGAGQGATSYGYTF	TGTGCCGGGGCGGGACAGGGGGCGACGAGCTATGGCTACACCTTC
-	TRBD2	TRBV19	TRBJ2-2	CASSDNGGYRELFF	TGTGCCAGTAGTGATAACGGGGGGTACCGGGAGCTGTTTTTT
-	-	TRBV19	TRBJ2-1	CASSTRDYTNEQFF	TGTGCCAGTAGTACCCGCGACTACACCAATGAGCAGTTCTTC
-	TRBD2	TRBV2	TRBJ2-7	CASSVASGSNEQYF	TGTGCCAGCAGTGTGGCTAGCGGGAGTAACGAGCAGTACTTC
-	TRBD1	TRBV5-1	TRBJ2-5	CASSLTTGQRVETQYF	TGCGCCAGCAGCTTAACGACAGGGCAAAGAGTAGAGACCCAGTACTTC
-	-	TRBV2	TRBJ1-2	CASSDRWEGGYTF	TGTGCCAGCAGTGACCGGTGGGAGGGGGGCTACACCTTC
-	TRBD1	TRBV27	TRBJ1-2	CASSRELRTGRFYGYTF	TGTGCCAGCAGTAGGGAGCTCCGGACAGGACGCTTCTATGGCTACACCTTC
-	TRBD2	TRBV7-2	TRBJ2-3	CASSLGSSGGRDTQYF	TGTGCCAGCAGCTTAGGGTCTAGCGGGGGGAGGGATACGCAGTATTTT
-	TRBD1	TRBV6-1	TRBJ2-2	CASSVNRGTTGELFF	TGTGCCAGCAGTGTAAACAGGGGCACCACCGGGGAGCTGTTTTTT
-	TRBD1	TRBV7-2	TRBJ2-1	CASSETGVLYNEQFF	TGTGCCAGCAGCGAGACAGGGGTCCTCTACAATGAGCAGTTCTTC